The source of this TCR beta chain is a study of neurological immune-mediated disorders. This clonotype was recorded at least ten times. V shed 1 base and J shed 0 bases, with 12 bases lying between them. CDR3 length equals 16 residues. Germline V lookup: CDR1 SGHTA, CDR2 FQGNSA. TCRdb redid the calling of the 5' RACE reads with MiXCR, one entry per CDR3 protein. The sample carries around 69,000 distinct CDR3 sequences, around 3.1% recorded once. The TCR comes from a middle-aged man with multiple sclerosis. V and J are TRBV7-2 and TRBJ2-5, with D possibly TRBD2 on 5 matching bases. Sequencing was done on a sample of PBMCs. CDR3: CASSLEVTGNQETQYF. CDR3 coding DNA: TGTGCCAGCAGCTTAGAAGTTACGGGGAACCAAGAGACCCAGTACTTC.